These 3 T cell receptor beta chains were sequenced from one sample in a study of cytomegalovirus exposure and HLA in healthy donors (dated by TCRdb to the late 2010s). The method was the immunoSEQ multiplex PCR assay. For the multiplex PCR, a mixture combining 60 forward primers for TCR Vbeta segments and 13 reverse primers for TCR Jbeta segments was used. TCRdb took this table from immuneACCESS and kept in-frame rearrangements with V and J called. Such tables lack part of the clones; where checked against another copy, unresolved V genes explain under half of the gap, and the rest is unexplained. The sample yields roughly 150,000 clones; nearly 85% were counted once. Jointly, the top ten make up approximately 3.6% of the sample. Sequenced sample: PBMCs. These receptors came from a male donor in good health and CMV-seronegative.

This clone was picked up one time. J is TRBJ2-1 and V is TRBV7-9, with 9 bases aligning to TRBD2. The V gene end was trimmed by 3 bases and the J gene end by 8 bases; junction bases not matched to a gene: 8. The CDR3 has 15 residues. In germline, CDR1 is SEHNR, CDR2 FQNEAQ (reference sequence). CDR3 protein: CASSFGRGGFYEQFF. The CDR3 region has the DNA TGTGCCAGCAGCTTTGGGCGGGGGGGCTTCTATGAGCAGTTCTTC.

The chain couples TRBV7-9 to TRBJ2-7; 8 bases are shared with TRBD1. Germline CDR1 and CDR2: SEHNR and FQNEAQ (reference sequence). The length of the CDR3 is 14 residues. The ends lost 5 bases at V and 3 bases at J; junction bases unmatched: 6. The CDR3 sequence is CASSLRQGNYEQYF. The DNA for the CDR3 is TGTGCCAGCAGCCTCCGACAGGGGAACTACGAGCAGTACTTC. Full variable domain (remainder filled in from reference TRBV7-9 and TRBJ2-7): DTGVSQNPRHKITKRGQNVTFRCDPISEHNRLYWYRQTLGQGPEFLTYFQNEAQLEKSRLLSDRFSAERPKGSFSTLEIQRTEQGDSAMYLCASSLRQGNYEQYFGPGTRLTVT.

This chain links TRBV27 with TRBJ2-7; 11 bases are a match to TRBD2. Germline trimming cut 2 bases from V and 2 bases from J; bases unmatched to any gene: 5. CDR1 is MNHEY and CDR2 is SMNVEV in the germline V gene (reference sequence). The CDR3 is 16 amino acids. CDR3 in amino acids: CASSLELAGGTYEQYF. The CDR3 DNA follows: TGTGCCAGCAGTTTAGAGCTAGCGGGGGGAACCTACGAGCAGTACTTC.